The sequence of this TCR beta chain was determined in a study of T cell responses to AZD1222 COVID-19 vaccine. Profiled with immunoSEQ multiplex PCR; TCRdb holds only in-frame clones, not every one. The table has around 120,000 clones, roughly 89% seen once. This CDR3 is built from 15 residues. Trimming shortened V by 10 bases and J by 0 bases, and 13 bases separated the two germline ends. Germline V gene data show CDR1 as SGHVS and CDR2 as FQNEAQ. This clone occurred a few times. The antigen is unknown. Findings and caveats of the study: Recipients of two AZD1222 doses showed rising Spike-specific TCR breadth and depth. Mostly white British, mostly female donors; authors suggested clonal diversity may be underestimated. Samples come after the peak T cell response, not at day 14.

Sequences were derived from peripheral blood, sampled on day 0 of AZD1222 vaccination. The receptor comes from an adult in good health. The rearrangement joins TRBV7-8 to TRBJ1-6; possible D gene TRBD1, 5 bases. The DNA of the CDR3 is TGTGCCACACAGGTTACCAGCTCCTATAATTCACCCCTCCACTTT. Translating gives CATQVTSSYNSPLHF.